This T cell receptor beta chain was recorded in a study of cytomegalovirus exposure and HLA in healthy donors. Study-wide findings and caveats: An assumption of roughly uniform sequencing depth across donors underlay the presence/absence analyses. In a later analysis, HLA-C alleles had the fewest associated TCRs, DRB1 alleles the most.

Of note for this clone: Its antigen is as yet unknown.

Vbeta (60) and Jbeta (13) primers were used in the PCR. Only in-frame clones appear in the TCRdb table, and some are missing; sequencing was by immunoSEQ multiplex PCR. The table shows more than 95,000 clones, with over 60% occurring only once. Germline CDR1 is LGHNT and CDR2 is FRNRAP. Trimming shortened V by 1 base and J by 4 bases, and 10 bases separated the two germline ends. This CDR3 is 15 amino acids long. The specimen sequenced was PBMCs. The TCR originated in a man aged 30-40 years in good health and CMV-seronegative. V is TRBV12-5 and J is TRBJ2-2; a weak D match, TRBD2 (6 bases). In nucleotides, the CDR3 is TGTGCTAGTGGTTTGGGGGGGGTGGGCACCGGGGAGCTGTTTTTT. Its translation: CASGLGGVGTGELFF.